One sample yielded the 14 T cell receptor beta chains listed below, sequenced in a study of cytomegalovirus exposure and HLA in healthy donors. The PCR had 60 Vbeta and 13 Jbeta primers. Clones were sequenced by immunoSEQ multiplex PCR, and TCRdb holds only the in-frame ones, with some missing. The data show about 150,000 clones, just under 80% seen once. The sequencing sample was made of PBMCs. These receptors all stem from a man younger than 45 in good health.

The rearrangement links TRBV7-2 to TRBJ2-7; TRBD2 matches 7 bases. Near its end, the DNA agrees better with TRBJ2-1, so the J call may be wrong. The CDR3 covers 14 residues. The germline V gene has CDR1 SGHTA and CDR2 FQGNSA. Here the CDR3 reads CASTRGAGRVEQFF. Here the CDR3 DNA reads TGTGCCAGCACCCGCGGGGCAGGGAGGGTTGAGCAGTTCTTC.

The CDR3 loop reads CASSLGLAGEEQFF. CDR3 nucleotide sequence: TGTGCCAGCAGCTTGGGGTTAGCGGGAGAAGAGCAGTTCTTC. The chain links TRBV5-4 to TRBJ2-1, with 9 bases identical to TRBD2. Per the germline V gene, CDR1 is SGHNT and CDR2 is YYREEE (reference sequence). The CDR3 is made up of 14 amino acids. The J segment lost 10 bases and the V segment lost 0 bases, leaving 5 bases of the junction unmatched. Complete variable domain (other parts from reference TRBV5-4 and TRBJ2-1): ETGVTQSPTHLIKTRGQQVTLRCSSQSGHNTVSWYQQALGQGPQFIFQYYREEENGRGNFPPRFSGLQFPNYSSELNVNALELDDSALYLCASSLGLAGEEQFFGPGTRLTVL.

This clone was counted once. The genes are TRBV27 and TRBJ2-3; D uncertain. Germline CDR1 and CDR2: MNHEY and SMNVEV (reference sequence). Trimming pared 7 bases from V and 4 bases from J, leaving 9 bases between. The CDR3 runs 12 residues. The CDR3 bases are TGTGCCAGCATAGTGAGCGCAGATACGCAGTATTTT. It yields the protein CASIVSADTQYF.

This rearrangement joins TRBV10-3 to TRBJ2-3, with TRBD2 matching over 16 bases. The CDR3 sequence is 12 residues long. After removal of 10 bases from V and 12 bases from J, the junction contained 4 bases not matched to a gene. Germline V lookup: CDR1 ENHRY, CDR2 SYGVKD. The CDR3 coding sequence is TGTGCCACCGGGACTAGCGGGAGGGCCCAGTATTTT. This sequence encodes CATGTSGRAQYF.

The chain couples TRBV6-6 to TRBJ1-3; D might be TRBD1 (5 bases). V lost 6 bases to trimming and J lost 0 bases, with 12 bases between them. The CDR3 totals 15 residues. Germline-derived CDR1 and CDR2 are MNHNY and SVGAGI (reference sequence). The CDR3 spells CASSPGSSSGNTIYF. The DNA of the CDR3 is TGTGCCAGCAGCCCAGGGTCCAGCTCTGGAAACACCATATATTTT.

The chain couples TRBV21-1 to TRBJ1-2; the table gives TRBD1 as D, unverified against the DNA. TRBV21-1 is listed as a pseudogene. The CDR3 loop spans 15 amino acids. CDR3 bases: TGTGCCAGCATGTTCTCTGGGCACAGGGGATTAGGCTACACCTTC. Translation: CASMFSGHRGLGYTF.

The rearrangement uses TRBV6-5 and TRBJ2-3; TRBD1 matches at 11 bases. J gave up 5 bases and V 6 bases, and 4 bases lay outside the gene matches. CDR1 and CDR2 (germline): MNHEY, SVGAGI. CDR3 length: 14 amino acids. The CDR3 DNA reads TGTGCCAGCAGATTGGGACAGGGGGGAGATACGCAGTATTTT. The encoded protein is CASRLGQGGDTQYF.

The chain joins TRBV2 to TRBJ2-3, with 8 bases aligning to TRBD1. With V trimmed by 6 bases and J by 11 bases, 16 bases remained unmatched. This CDR3 region has 15 residues. Per germline, CDR1 SNHLY and CDR2 FYNNEI. The CDR3: CASSRGQEPKQMQYF. DNA of the CDR3: TGTGCCAGCAGCCGGGGACAGGAACCCAAACAGATGCAGTATTTT.

J is TRBJ1-4 and V is TRBV19; D gene unclear. Germline V gives CDR1 LNHDA, CDR2 SQIVND (reference sequence). This CDR3 has 17 amino acids. V lost 4 bases, J lost 0 bases, and 15 bases lay in between. CDR3 DNA sequence: TGTGCCAGTAGTACTCTCCTTCCGACTGCAACTAATGAAAAACTGTTTTTT. Encoded protein: CASSTLLPTATNEKLFF.

This chain connects TRBV19 to TRBJ1-2; TRBD1 matches 11 bases. The CDR3 has 17 residues. With 9 bases clipped from V and 4 bases from J, the junction kept 16 bases outside the gene matches. CDR1 and CDR2 (germline): LNHDA, SQIVND (reference sequence). The CDR3 here is CASSPRPEGTGGYGYTF. CDR3 DNA: TGTGCCAGCTCCCCCCGCCCCGAGGGGACAGGGGGCTATGGCTACACCTTC.

This clone was observed a few times. The chain employs TRBV11-1 and TRBJ2-1; weak D call: TRBD2 (5 bases). Germline loops: CDR1 SGHAT, CDR2 FQDESV (reference sequence). The CDR3 loop spans 15 amino acids. V lost 5 bases to trimming and J lost 0 bases, with 11 bases between them. CDR3 sequence (DNA): TGTGCCAGCAGCCAAGCGGCCAACTCCTACAATGAGCAGTTCTTC. Amino acid sequence: CASSQAANSYNEQFF.

The chain employs TRBV4-2 and TRBJ1-3; no clear D gene. Germline V gives CDR1 LGHNA, CDR2 YNFKEQ. There are 16 residues in the CDR3. V shed 0 bases and J shed 0 bases, with 9 bases lying between them. The CDR3 is CASSQDRGGSGNTIYF. The CDR3 coding sequence is TGTGCCAGCAGCCAAGATCGGGGAGGCTCTGGAAACACCATATATTTT.

The chain uses TRBV27 and TRBJ2-5; 7 nucleotides agree with TRBD1. Trimming cost V 2 bases and J 2 bases; bases outside gene matches: 14. Germline values: CDR1 MNHEY, CDR2 SMNVEV (reference sequence). The CDR3 contains 18 residues. Written as DNA, the CDR3 is TGTGCCAGCAGTTTAAGGGGGCTGTCGACAGGGAAACAAGAGACCCAGTACTTC. Protein: CASSLRGLSTGKQETQYF.

The chain carries TRBV18 and TRBJ2-2; 10 bases match TRBD2. Trimming removed 0 bases from V and 4 bases from J; junction bases left unmatched: 8. The length of the CDR3 is 18 residues. Germline V gene data show CDR1 as KGHSH and CDR2 as LQKENI. In nucleotides, the CDR3 is TGTGCCAGCTCACCACCGAAAACAGCGGGAGGGTCCACCGGGGAGCTGTTTTTT. This codes for CASSPPKTAGGSTGELFF.